These T cell receptor beta chains were read from a single sample in a study of T cells after yellow fever vaccination. Via MiXCR, TCRdb re-called the 5' RACE reads, giving one row per CDR3 protein. The sample lists some 240,000 distinct CDR3 sequences; less than 3.5% were seen once. This specimen consisted of CD4+ T cells sorted from PBMCs, obtained 10 days after the yellow fever booster vaccination. These receptors all stem from a man younger than 35 who received the YFV17D yellow fever vaccine. CDR3s include the opening cysteine and the closing phenylalanine or tryptophan. The D gene is left open where the match is weak. The size of a clone is reported for some rows only, either as once, few or many, or as a class for expanded clones.

size | D | J | V | CDR3 | DNA
many | TRBD1 | TRBJ1-1 | TRBV10-2 | CAGNRGPNTEAFF | TGCGCCGGTAACAGGGGGCCCAACACTGAAGCTTTCTTT
many | NA | TRBJ1-3 | TRBV4-2 | CASSQQGPYGNTIYF | TGTGCCAGCAGCCAACAGGGGCCCTATGGAAACACCATATATTTT
NA | NA | TRBJ1-2 | TRBV6-1 | CASRQGGFLYGYTF | TGTGCCAGCAGACAGGGTGGTTTTCTATATGGCTACACCTTC
many | NA | TRBJ1-6 | TRBV12-3/TRBV12-4 | CASSLELRSPLHF | TGTGCCAGCAGTTTAGAACTCCGTTCACCCCTCCACTTT
many | NA | TRBJ2-5 | TRBV7-9 | CASSLVGSPGETQYF | TGTGCCAGCAGCTTAGTTGGGAGTCCAGGAGAGACCCAGTACTTC
few | NA | TRBJ2-5 | TRBV12-3/TRBV12-4 | CASGQGMGETQYF | TGTGCCAGCGGGCAGGGTATGGGAGAGACCCAGTACTTC
few | NA | TRBJ1-1 | TRBV15 | CATSRDMGENTEAFF | TGTGCCACCAGCAGAGATATGGGGGAGAACACTGAAGCTTTCTTT
few | NA | TRBJ2-1 | TRBV11-2 | CASSLGRAPTSEQFF | TGTGCCAGCAGCTTAGGGCGGGCGCCCACATCGGAGCAGTTCTTC
NA | NA | TRBJ2-3 | TRBV6-5 | CASSYSGLSGTDTQYF | TGTGCCAGCAGTTACTCGGGACTTTCGGGCACAGATACGCAGTATTTT
many | NA | TRBJ2-3 | TRBV5-1 | CASSPGGEGDTQYF | TGCGCCAGCAGCCCCGGTGGCGAGGGAGATACGCAGTATTTT
NA | TRBD2 | TRBJ2-1 | TRBV4-1 | CASSPWTRENEQFF | TGCGCCAGCAGCCCCTGGACTAGGGAGAATGAGCAGTTCTTC
many | NA | TRBJ1-2 | TRBV6-5 | CASSYSRGYFYTF | TGTGCCAGCAGTTACTCGAGGGGGTACTTCTACACCTTC
many | NA | TRBJ2-7 | TRBV7-2 | CATSAGPNYEQYF | TGTGCCACCTCCGCGGGACCGAACTACGAGCAGTACTTC
many | TRBD1 | TRBJ2-5 | TRBV20-1 | CSAVGQDQETQYF | TGCAGTGCCGTTGGACAGGACCAAGAGACCCAGTACTTC
few | TRBD2 | TRBJ2-1 | TRBV6-6 | CASTRLAGGGREQFF | TGTGCCAGCACCAGACTAGCGGGGGGCGGGCGTGAGCAGTTCTTC
NA | TRBD2 | TRBJ2-2 | TRBV11-2 | CASSRGTMNTGELFF | TGTGCCAGCAGCCGTGGGACTATGAACACCGGGGAGCTGTTTTTT
few | NA | TRBJ2-7 | TRBV9 | CASSANPRYEQYF | TGTGCCAGCAGCGCAAATCCCAGGTACGAGCAGTACTTC
few | TRBD1 | TRBJ2-1 | TRBV4-1 | CASSDNRGRFHNEQFF | TGCGCCAGCAGCGACAACAGGGGGCGCTTCCACAATGAGCAGTTCTTC
many | TRBD1 | TRBJ1-2 | TRBV27 | CASRPGQAPYGYTF | TGTGCCAGCAGACCGGGACAGGCCCCTTATGGCTACACCTTC
many | NA | TRBJ2-7 | TRBV10-3 | CAIRGHQLYEQYF | TGTGCCATCAGGGGGCACCAGCTCTACGAGCAGTACTTC
NA | NA | TRBJ2-7 | TRBV11-1 | CASSTGHEQYF | TGTGCCAGCAGCACAGGACACGAGCAGTACTTC
few | NA | TRBJ2-5 | TRBV7-7 | CASSSGPIQETQYF | TGTGCCAGCAGCTCCGGGCCGATTCAAGAGACCCAGTACTTC
few | NA | TRBJ2-3 | TRBV5-1 | CANSKGGATDTQYF | TGCGCCAACTCCAAGGGGGGGGCAACAGATACGCAGTATTTT
NA | TRBD1 | TRBJ2-5 | TRBV19 | CASTDSRQGLGTQYF | TGTGCCAGTACGGACTCGCGACAGGGGCTCGGGACCCAGTACTTC
many | TRBD1 | TRBJ2-4 | TRBV25-1 | CASSESPGQGAMDIQYF | TGTGCCAGCAGTGAATCCCCGGGACAGGGGGCGATGGACATTCAGTACTTC
few | NA | TRBJ1-1 | TRBV5-5 | CASSQGTQEAFF | TGTGCCAGCAGCCAAGGGACCCAAGAAGCTTTCTTT
NA | NA | TRBJ1-3 | TRBV12-5 | CASGYSSGNTIYF | TGTGCTAGTGGTTACAGCTCTGGAAACACCATATATTTT
many | NA | TRBJ1-2 | TRBV20-1 | CSAGGPRYGYTF | TGCAGTGCAGGAGGACCGCGCTATGGCTACACCTTC
many | TRBD1 | TRBJ1-1 | TRBV12-3/TRBV12-4 | CASSQGTGGGRAEAFF | TGTGCCAGCAGCCAAGGGACAGGGGGCGGGAGGGCCGAAGCTTTCTTT
NA | TRBD1 | TRBJ2-5 | TRBV7-9 | CASSPTWDREETQYF | TGTGCCAGCAGCCCGACCTGGGACAGGGAAGAGACCCAGTACTTC
few | NA | TRBJ2-5 | TRBV24-1 | CATSDGTGSGETQYF | TGTGCCACCAGTGATGGCACAGGGAGCGGGGAGACCCAGTACTTC
many | NA | TRBJ1-4 | TRBV7-9 | CASSLGTLWTNEKLFF | TGTGCCAGCAGCTTGGGCACCCTGTGGACTAATGAAAAACTGTTTTTT
many | TRBD2 | TRBJ2-1 | TRBV20-1 | CSALCSGGVNCSYNEQFF | TGCAGTGCTCTCTGTAGTGGGGGGGTCAACTGCTCCTACAATGAGCAGTTCTTC
many | NA | TRBJ1-1 | TRBV20-1 | CSARESNTEAFF | TGCAGTGCTAGGGAATCGAACACTGAAGCTTTCTTT
NA | TRBD2 | TRBJ2-3 | TRBV15 | CATSREASGSTDTQYF | TGTGCCACCAGCAGAGAAGCTAGCGGGAGCACAGATACGCAGTATTTT
NA | NA | TRBJ2-3 | TRBV12-3/TRBV12-4 | CASSLQGGSADTQYF | TGTGCCAGCAGCCTACAGGGGGGGTCCGCAGATACGCAGTATTTT
many | TRBD2 | TRBJ2-5 | TRBV7-7 | CASSRGLAGTQETQYF | TGTGCTAGCAGCCGAGGACTAGCGGGGACCCAAGAGACCCAGTACTTC
few | TRBD1 | TRBJ1-5 | TRBV7-2 | CASSLSQGAHQPQHF | TGTGCCAGCAGCCTGTCCCAGGGGGCCCATCAGCCCCAGCATTTT
many | NA | TRBJ1-2 | TRBV5-6 | CASSSDSTYGYTF | TGTGCCAGCAGCTCGGACAGTACCTATGGCTACACCTTC
medium-sized | TRBD2 | TRBJ2-5 | TRBV20-1 | CSARRDRTSAGNGTQYF | TGCAGTGCTAGAAGGGATCGGACTAGCGCCGGTAACGGGACCCAGTACTTC
NA | TRBD2 | TRBJ2-3 | TRBV5-1 | CASSGQAGGPIDTQYF | TGCGCCAGCAGCGGACAAGCGGGGGGGCCAATAGATACGCAGTATTTT
NA | TRBD2 | TRBJ2-5 | TRBV6-1 | CASRRGFSGDQETQYF | TGTGCCAGCAGGAGGGGTTTTAGCGGGGACCAAGAGACCCAGTACTTC
many | NA | TRBJ2-5 | TRBV18 | CASSPARGLETQYF | TGTGCCAGCTCACCAGCGCGGGGTTTGGAGACCCAGTACTTC
NA | NA | TRBJ1-6 | TRBV7-2 | CASSRDYNSPLHF | TGTGCCAGCAGCCGAGACTATAATTCACCCCTCCACTTT
few | NA | TRBJ1-5 | TRBV7-2 | CASSREGRNQPQHF | TGTGCCAGCAGCCGAGAGGGTCGCAATCAGCCCCAGCATTTT
many | NA | TRBJ2-5 | TRBV5-5 | CASSPRPSVSETQYF | TGTGCCAGCAGCCCACGCCCTTCTGTGTCAGAGACCCAGTACTTC
many | NA | TRBJ2-3 | TRBV7-3 | CASSLRRADTQYF | TGTGCCAGCAGCTTACGGAGGGCGGATACGCAGTATTTT
few | TRBD1 | TRBJ2-3 | TRBV19 | CASSRHWTGPTTQYF | TGTGCCAGTAGTCGCCACTGGACAGGGCCGACTACGCAGTATTTT
NA | NA | TRBJ1-5 | TRBV12-3/TRBV12-4 | CASSGGQGSHDQPQHF | TGTGCCAGCAGCGGCGGCCAGGGGTCGCACGATCAGCCCCAGCATTTT